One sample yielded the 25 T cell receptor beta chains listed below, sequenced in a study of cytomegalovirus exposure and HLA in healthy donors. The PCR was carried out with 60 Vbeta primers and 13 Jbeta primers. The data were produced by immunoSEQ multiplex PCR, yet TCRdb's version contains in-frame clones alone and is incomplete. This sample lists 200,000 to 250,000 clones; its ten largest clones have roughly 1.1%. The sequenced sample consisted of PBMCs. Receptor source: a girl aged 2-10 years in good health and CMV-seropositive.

CDR3 amino acids: CASSTIAEGTDTQYF. CDR3 nucleotides: TGTGCCAGCAGCACGATAGCGGAGGGCACAGATACGCAGTATTTT. The genes are TRBV5-4 and TRBJ2-3; tentative D call: TRBD2 (6 bases). Germline V lookup: CDR1 SGHNT, CDR2 YYREEE (reference sequence). CDR3 length: 15 amino acids. V gave up 4 bases and J gave up 1 base, with 13 bases separating them.

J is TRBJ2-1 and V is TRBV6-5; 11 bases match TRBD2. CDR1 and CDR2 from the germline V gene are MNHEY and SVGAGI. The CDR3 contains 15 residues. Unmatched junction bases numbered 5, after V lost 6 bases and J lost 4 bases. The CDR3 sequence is CASSLTSGGYNEQFF. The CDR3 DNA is TGTGCCAGCAGCCTAACTAGCGGGGGATACAATGAGCAGTTCTTC.

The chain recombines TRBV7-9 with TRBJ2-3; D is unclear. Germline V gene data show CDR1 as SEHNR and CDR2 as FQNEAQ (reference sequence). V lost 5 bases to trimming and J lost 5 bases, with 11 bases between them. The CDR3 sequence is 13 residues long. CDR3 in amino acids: CASSTKLVDTQYF. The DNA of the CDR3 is TGTGCCAGCAGCACTAAACTGGTAGATACGCAGTATTTT.

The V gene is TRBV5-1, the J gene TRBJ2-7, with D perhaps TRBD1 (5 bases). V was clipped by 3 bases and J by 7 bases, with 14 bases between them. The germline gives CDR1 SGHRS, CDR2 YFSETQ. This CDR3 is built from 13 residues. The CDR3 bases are TGCGCCAGCAGCTCTCAGGGAATGGGGGAGCAGTACTTC. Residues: CASSSQGMGEQYF.

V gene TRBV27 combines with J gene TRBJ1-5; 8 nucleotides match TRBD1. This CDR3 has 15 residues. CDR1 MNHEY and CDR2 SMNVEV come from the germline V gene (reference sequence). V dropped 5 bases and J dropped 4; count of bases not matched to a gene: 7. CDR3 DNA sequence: TGTGCCAGCAGTCCGAGGACAGGGTGGAATCAGCCCCAGCATTTT. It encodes CASSPRTGWNQPQHF.

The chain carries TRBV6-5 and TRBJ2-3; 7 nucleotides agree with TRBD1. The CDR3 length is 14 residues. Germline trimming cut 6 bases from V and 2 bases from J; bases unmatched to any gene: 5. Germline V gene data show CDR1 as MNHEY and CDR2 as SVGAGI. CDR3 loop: CASSLTGSTDTQYF. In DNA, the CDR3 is TGTGCCAGCAGCCTGACAGGGTCCACAGATACGCAGTATTTT.

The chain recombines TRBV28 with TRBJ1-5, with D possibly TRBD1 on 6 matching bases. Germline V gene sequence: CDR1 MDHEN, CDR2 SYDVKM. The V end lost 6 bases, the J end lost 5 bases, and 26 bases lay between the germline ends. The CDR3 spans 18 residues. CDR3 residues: CASSEPGTRHPGDQPQHF. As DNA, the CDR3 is TGTGCCAGCAGCGAACCCGGGACAAGACACCCAGGGGATCAGCCCCAGCATTTT.

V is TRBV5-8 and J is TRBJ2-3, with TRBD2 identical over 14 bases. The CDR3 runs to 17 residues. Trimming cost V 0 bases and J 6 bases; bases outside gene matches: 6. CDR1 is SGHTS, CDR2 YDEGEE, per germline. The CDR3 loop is CASSLGLAGGPGDTQYF. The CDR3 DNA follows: TGTGCCAGCAGCTTGGGACTAGCGGGAGGGCCCGGGGATACGCAGTATTTT. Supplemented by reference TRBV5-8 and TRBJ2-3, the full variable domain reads EAGVTQSPTHLIKTRGQQATLRCSPISGHTSVYWYQQALGLGLQFLLWYDEGEERNRGNFPPRFSGRQFPNYSSELNVNALELEDSALYLCASSLGLAGGPGDTQYFGPGTRLTVL.

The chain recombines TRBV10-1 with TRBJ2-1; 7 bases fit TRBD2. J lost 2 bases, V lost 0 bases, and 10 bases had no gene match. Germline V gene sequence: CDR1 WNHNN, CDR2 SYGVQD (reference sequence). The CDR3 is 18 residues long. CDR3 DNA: TGCGCCAGCAGTGAGTCCGAGGTAGGGACTATCCCCTACAATGAGCAGTTCTTC. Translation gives CASSESEVGTIPYNEQFF.

The CDR3 nucleotides are TGTGCCAGCAGCTTAGACAGGGAAGCCTACGAGCAGTACTTC. Its protein is CASSLDREAYEQYF. The chain joins TRBV7-2 to TRBJ2-7; possibly TRBD1 for D (6 bases). V dropped 1 base and J dropped 2 bases, with 9 bases sitting between them. The germline V gene has CDR1 SGHTA and CDR2 FQGNSA. The CDR3 is 14 amino acids.

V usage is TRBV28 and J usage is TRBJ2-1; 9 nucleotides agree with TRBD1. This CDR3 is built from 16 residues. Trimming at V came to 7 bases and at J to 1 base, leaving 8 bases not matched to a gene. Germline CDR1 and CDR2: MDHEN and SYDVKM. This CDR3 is CASINIQGASYNEQFF. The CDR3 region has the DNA TGTGCCAGCATTAACATACAGGGGGCTTCCTACAATGAGCAGTTCTTC.

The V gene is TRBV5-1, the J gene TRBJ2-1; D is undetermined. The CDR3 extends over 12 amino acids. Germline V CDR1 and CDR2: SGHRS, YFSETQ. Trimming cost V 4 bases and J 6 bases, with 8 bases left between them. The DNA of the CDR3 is TGCGCCAGCAGCCAGACTCTCAATGAGCAGTTCTTC. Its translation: CASSQTLNEQFF.

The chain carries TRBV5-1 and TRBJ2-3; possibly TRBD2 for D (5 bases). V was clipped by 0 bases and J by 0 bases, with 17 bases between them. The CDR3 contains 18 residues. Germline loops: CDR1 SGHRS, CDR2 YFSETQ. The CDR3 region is CASSLGTGHGTSTDTQYF. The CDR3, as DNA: TGCGCCAGCAGCTTGGGGACTGGCCACGGAACTAGCACAGATACGCAGTATTTT.

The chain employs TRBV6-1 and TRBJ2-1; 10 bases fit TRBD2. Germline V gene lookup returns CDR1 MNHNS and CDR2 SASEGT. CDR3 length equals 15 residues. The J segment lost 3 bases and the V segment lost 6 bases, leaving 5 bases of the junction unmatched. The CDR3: CASSQSSGSYNEQFF. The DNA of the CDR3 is TGTGCCAGCAGCCAATCTAGCGGGAGCTACAATGAGCAGTTCTTC.

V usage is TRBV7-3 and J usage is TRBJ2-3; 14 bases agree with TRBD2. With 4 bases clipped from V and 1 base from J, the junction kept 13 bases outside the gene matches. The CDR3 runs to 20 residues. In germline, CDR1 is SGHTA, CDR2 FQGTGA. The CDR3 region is CASSSHPGTSGSVGTDTQYF. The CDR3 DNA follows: TGTGCCAGCAGCTCCCACCCGGGGACTAGCGGGAGCGTAGGCACAGATACGCAGTATTTT. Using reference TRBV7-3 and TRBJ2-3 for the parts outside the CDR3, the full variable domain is GAGVSQTPSNKVTEKGKYVELRCDPISGHTALYWYRQSLGQGPEFLIYFQGTGAADDSGLPNDRFFAVRPEGSVSTLKIQRTERGDSAVYLCASSSHPGTSGSVGTDTQYFGPGTRLTVL.

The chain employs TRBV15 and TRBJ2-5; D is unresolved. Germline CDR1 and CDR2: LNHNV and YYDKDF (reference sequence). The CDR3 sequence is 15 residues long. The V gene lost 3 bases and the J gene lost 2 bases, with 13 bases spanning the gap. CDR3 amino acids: CATSSASGLQETQYF. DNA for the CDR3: TGTGCCACCAGCAGCGCCTCAGGCCTACAAGAGACCCAGTACTTC.

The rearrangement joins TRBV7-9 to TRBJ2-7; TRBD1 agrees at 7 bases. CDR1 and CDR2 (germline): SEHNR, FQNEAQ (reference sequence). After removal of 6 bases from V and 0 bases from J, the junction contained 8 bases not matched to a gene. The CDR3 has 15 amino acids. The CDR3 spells CASRPTGVGSYEQYF. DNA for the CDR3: TGTGCCAGCAGACCCACAGGGGTCGGCTCCTACGAGCAGTACTTC. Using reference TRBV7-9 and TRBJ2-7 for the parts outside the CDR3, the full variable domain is DTGVSQNPRHKITKRGQNVTFRCDPISEHNRLYWYRQTLGQGPEFLTYFQNEAQLEKSRLLSDRFSAERPKGSFSTLEIQRTEQGDSAMYLCASRPTGVGSYEQYFGPGTRLTVT.

The CDR3 is CASEGMGAGYNEQFF. The CDR3 DNA reads as TGTGCCAGCGAAGGGATGGGAGCGGGATACAATGAGCAGTTCTTC. This chain links TRBV9 with TRBJ2-1, with TRBD2 identical over 7 bases. The CDR3 extends over 15 amino acids. Trimming took 7 bases from V and 4 from J; bases not matched to a gene: 11. The germline V gene encodes CDR1 SGDLS and CDR2 YYNGEE.

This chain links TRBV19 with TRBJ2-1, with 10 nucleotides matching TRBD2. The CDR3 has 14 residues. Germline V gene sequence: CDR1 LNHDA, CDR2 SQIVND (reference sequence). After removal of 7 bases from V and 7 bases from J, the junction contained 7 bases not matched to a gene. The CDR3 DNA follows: TGTGCCAGTACCGCGACTAGCGGGTCAAATGAGCAGTTCTTC. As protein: CASTATSGSNEQFF.

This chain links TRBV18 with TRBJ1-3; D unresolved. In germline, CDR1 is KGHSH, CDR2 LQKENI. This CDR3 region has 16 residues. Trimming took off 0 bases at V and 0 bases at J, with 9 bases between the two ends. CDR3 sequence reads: CASSPPILSSGNTIYF. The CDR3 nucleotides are TGTGCCAGCTCACCACCCATCCTGAGCTCTGGAAACACCATATATTTT.

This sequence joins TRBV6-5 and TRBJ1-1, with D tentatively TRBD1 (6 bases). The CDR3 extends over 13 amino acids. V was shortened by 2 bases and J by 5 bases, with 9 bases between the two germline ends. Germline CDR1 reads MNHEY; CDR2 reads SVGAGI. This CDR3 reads CASSYRQGTEAFF. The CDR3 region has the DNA TGTGCCAGCAGTTACCGGCAGGGGACTGAAGCTTTCTTT.

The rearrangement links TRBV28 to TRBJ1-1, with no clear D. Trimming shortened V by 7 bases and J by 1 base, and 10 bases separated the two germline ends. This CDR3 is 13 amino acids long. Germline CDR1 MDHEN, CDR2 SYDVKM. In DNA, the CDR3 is TGTGCCAGCACCCCTTCGCGGAACACTGAAGCTTTCTTT. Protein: CASTPSRNTEAFF.

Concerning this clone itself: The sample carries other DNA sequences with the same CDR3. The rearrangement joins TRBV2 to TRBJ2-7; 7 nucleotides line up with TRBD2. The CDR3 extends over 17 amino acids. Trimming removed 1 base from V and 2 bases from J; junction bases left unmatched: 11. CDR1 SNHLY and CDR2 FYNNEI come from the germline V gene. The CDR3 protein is CASSEDAWRGMPYEQYF. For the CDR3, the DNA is TGTGCCAGCAGTGAAGATGCATGGCGGGGGATGCCCTACGAGCAGTACTTC.

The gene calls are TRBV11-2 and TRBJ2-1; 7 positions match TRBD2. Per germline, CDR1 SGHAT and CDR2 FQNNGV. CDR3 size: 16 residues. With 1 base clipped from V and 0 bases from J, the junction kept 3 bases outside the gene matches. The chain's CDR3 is CASSLGGGYSYNEQFF. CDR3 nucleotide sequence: TGTGCCAGCAGCTTAGGGGGGGGGTACTCCTACAATGAGCAGTTCTTC.

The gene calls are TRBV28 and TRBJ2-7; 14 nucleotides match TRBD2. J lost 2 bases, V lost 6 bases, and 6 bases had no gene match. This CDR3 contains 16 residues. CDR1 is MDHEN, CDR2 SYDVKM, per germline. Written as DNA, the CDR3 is TGTGCCAGCAGCGGACTAGCGGGAGGCGGAACCTACGAGCAGTACTTC. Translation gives CASSGLAGGGTYEQYF.